This TCR beta chain was documented in a study of T cells in lung cancer brain metastases. Study overall: About 90% of the roughly 20 patients had no interval therapy between resections. Study-wide results and limits: Few clones were shared between paired lesions (mean Morisita 0.23); most were lesion-specific.

V was shortened by 1 base and J by 10 bases, with 13 bases between the two germline ends. The length of the CDR3 is 13 residues. Germline V gene sequence: CDR1 LNHNV, CDR2 YYDKDF (reference sequence). Comment on this clone: Its antigen remains unidentified.

The method was immunoSEQ multiplex PCR; TCRdb's version includes in-frame clones alone and lacks a portion of them. The table records approximately 3,100 clones, 85% of them present only once. The chain joins TRBV15 to TRBJ1-1; D is undetermined. The TCR originated in a woman aged 60-75 years with non-small cell lung cancer. The sequenced material came from tumor tissue from the primary lung tumor. The CDR3 nucleotides read TGTGCCACCAGCAGAGTCCAACTTGGGGTAGCTTTCTTT. Encoded protein: CATSRVQLGVAFF.